Sequencing of this T cell receptor (beta chain) was carried out in a study of beta chain features in type 1 diabetes. Whole-study findings and limits: Naive, central memory and Treg TCRB repertoires appeared more alike in patients than in healthy donors. Insertion counts at VDJ junctions were lower in type 1 diabetes patients, who also showed more deletions there.

This clone has a handful of counts. Its matching antigen is unknown. Every isolated RNA sample was fully reverse transcribed, so sequencing captured expressed TCRB transcripts. The repertoire was sequenced with immunoSEQ multiplex PCR; TCRdb's copy has only in-frame clones and lacks some. The sample includes about 350,000 clones, around a fifth of them seen just once. Sort purity for all populations was recorded as exceeding 98%. Germline values: CDR1 SGHVS, CDR2 FQNEAQ. This CDR3 is 13 amino acids long. The V end was cut by 6 bases, the J end by 7 bases, with 15 bases between. The clonotype was recovered from a young woman in good health. The chain combines TRBV7-8 with TRBJ1-2; D is undetermined. Source material: naive CD4+ T cells from blood. CDR3 amino acids: CASSPRGAGGYTF. The CDR3 nucleotides read TGTGCCAGCAGTCCCCGAGGTGCGGGTGGCTACACCTTC.